Following are 21 T cell receptor beta chains from one sample sequenced in a study of blood T cell repertoires in COVID-19. Libraries were prepared by immunoSEQ multiplex PCR; TCRdb keeps only in-frame clonotypes and omits some of them. This table has 200,000 to 250,000 clones, approximately 84% appearing once. Material for sequencing was PBMCs or T cells enriched from blood (not recorded which). Every receptor here comes from a man between 60 and 75 years old who had recovered from COVID-19.

This chain uses TRBV12-3 or TRBV12-4 with TRBJ1-2; 8 nucleotides line up with TRBD1. V was clipped by 3 bases and J by 7 bases; unmatched bases: 4. This CDR3 has 13 residues. In DNA form, the CDR3 reads TGTGCCAGCAGTTTTGACAGGGGATCTGGCTACACCTTC. Residues: CASSFDRGSGYTF.

The chain uses TRBV4-3 and TRBJ2-7, with D possibly being TRBD2 (5 bases). V was clipped by 2 bases and J by 5 bases, with 19 bases between them. The germline CDR1 and CDR2 sequences are LGHNA and YSLEER. The CDR3 runs 16 residues. CDR3 coding DNA: TGCGCCAGCAGCCAAATATTAGAGGGATTTGGGGACGAGCAGTACTTC. Its translation: CASSQILEGFGDEQYF.

The chain has TRBV4-1 and TRBJ2-7; 11 bases are a match to TRBD2. Germline CDR1 reads MGHRA; CDR2 reads YSYEKL. Losses at the gene ends were 4 bases for V and 5 bases for J; bases not matched to a gene: 13. The CDR3 loop spans 17 amino acids. DNA for the CDR3: TGCGCCAGCAGCCGAGACCCTTTAGCGGGGGGGCCGGACGAGCAGTACTTC. Protein product: CASSRDPLAGGPDEQYF.

This sequence joins TRBV6-6 and TRBJ1-2, with 12 bases matching TRBD1. This CDR3 contains 13 residues. J gave up 9 bases and V 6 bases, and 5 bases lay outside the gene matches. The germline V gene encodes CDR1 MNHNY and CDR2 SVGAGI (reference sequence). CDR3 sequence: CASSLGQGASYTF. The CDR3 DNA reads TGTGCCAGCAGCCTGGGACAGGGGGCTAGCTACACCTTC.

The CDR3, as DNA: TGTGCCAGCAGCTTCCGGGGGTCCTACGAGCAGTACTTC. It encodes CASSFRGSYEQYF. The rearrangement uses TRBV7-9 and TRBJ2-7; tentatively, D is TRBD2 (6 bases). V was cut by 3 bases and J by 1 base, with 7 bases left in between. Germline V lookup: CDR1 SEHNR, CDR2 FQNEAQ (reference sequence). The CDR3 runs to 13 residues.

The chain links TRBV12-3 or TRBV12-4 to TRBJ1-2, with 9 bases fitting TRBD1. The CDR3 contains 13 residues. Trimming removed 2 bases from V and 13 bases from J; junction bases left unmatched: 8. The CDR3 coding sequence is TGTGCCAGCAGTTTACAGGACAGGGGAAGTAGCACCTTC. Residues: CASSLQDRGSSTF.

The CDR3 DNA is TGTGCCAGCAGTGGGAACACACTCGGACAGGTCTGGGGCACTGAAGCTTTCTTT. This gives the protein CASSGNTLGQVWGTEAFF. The chain has TRBV25-1 and TRBJ1-1; the match to TRBD1 covers 7 bases. The CDR3 loop spans 18 amino acids. The germline CDR1 and CDR2 sequences are MGHDK and SYGVNS. With V trimmed by 4 bases and J by 4 bases, 18 bases remained unmatched.

This sequence joins TRBV4-3 and TRBJ1-2, with TRBD1 matching 7 bases. Trimming at V came to 0 bases and at J to 5 bases, leaving 9 bases not matched to a gene. The germline V gene encodes CDR1 LGHNA and CDR2 YSLEER. CDR3 size: 16 residues. CDR3 nucleotides: TGCGCCAGCAGCCAAGAAGACAGGGTGGAAGGGTATGGCTACACCTTC. Protein: CASSQEDRVEGYGYTF.

The chain has TRBV4-2 and TRBJ2-3, with 10 bases matching TRBD2. V lost 4 bases and J lost 0; bases outside the gene matches: 13. The germline V gene encodes CDR1 LGHNA and CDR2 YNFKEQ. The CDR3 spans 19 residues. CDR3 amino acids: CASSLGIAGGHPSTDTQYF. CDR3 in DNA: TGTGCCAGCAGCCTCGGAATAGCGGGGGGCCACCCTAGCACAGATACGCAGTATTTT.

The chain is built from TRBV24-1 and TRBJ2-3; 9 positions agree with TRBD1. V lost 4 bases and J lost 0; bases outside the gene matches: 7. Germline V CDR1 and CDR2: KGHDR, SFDVKD. The CDR3 loop spans 17 amino acids. CDR3 DNA sequence: TGTGCCACCAGTGACCCGGGACAGGGAGCTAGCACAGATACGCAGTATTTT. Protein sequence: CATSDPGQGASTDTQYF.

The genes are TRBV2 and TRBJ2-7; D is ambiguous. In germline, CDR1 is SNHLY, CDR2 FYNNEI. V was clipped by 6 bases and J by 2 bases, with 14 bases between them. This CDR3 is built from 14 residues. The DNA of the CDR3 is TGTGCCAGCAGCCTCAGACTGCCCACCTACGAGCAGTACTTC. Its protein product is CASSLRLPTYEQYF.

The genes are TRBV7-9 and TRBJ2-3; no firm D call. The CDR3 sequence is 17 residues long. V was pared by 0 bases and J by 2 bases, with 15 bases between. CDR1 SEHNR and CDR2 FQNEAQ come from the germline V gene (reference sequence). The CDR3 nucleotides are TGTGCCAGCAGCTTAGCGCGCGGTGATAGAACCACAGATACGCAGTATTTT. Translation: CASSLARGDRTTDTQYF.

V is TRBV19 and J is TRBJ1-1; perhaps TRBD1 as D (6 bases). V gave up 2 bases and J gave up 3 bases, with 13 bases separating them. The CDR3 totals 15 residues. Germline CDR1 LNHDA, CDR2 SQIVND (reference sequence). CDR3 region: CASSIQGRGYTEAFF. The CDR3 DNA follows: TGTGCCAGTAGTATACAGGGGAGGGGTTACACTGAAGCTTTCTTT.

The V call is TRBV10-2, the J call TRBJ1-1; TRBD1 aligns across 8 bases. The germline CDR1 and CDR2 sequences are WSHSY and SAAADI. The CDR3 runs 16 residues. Trimming at V came to 3 bases and at J to 0 bases, leaving 6 bases not matched to a gene. CDR3 sequence (DNA): TGCGCCAGCAGTGACGGCCAGGGGGCCGTGAACACTGAAGCTTTCTTT. Its protein product is CASSDGQGAVNTEAFF.

J is TRBJ1-2 and V is TRBV5-6; D is unresolved. The CDR3 contains 12 residues. CDR1 and CDR2 from the germline V gene are SGHDT and YYEEEE. Trimming pared 0 bases from V and 6 bases from J, leaving 6 bases between. The CDR3 DNA reads as TGTGCCAGCAGCTTGGATCCGGATGGCTACACCTTC. It is translated as CASSLDPDGYTF.

The chain links TRBV4-3 to TRBJ1-2; 7 bases align to TRBD1. In germline, CDR1 is LGHNA, CDR2 YSLEER. The junction had 4 bases not matched to a gene; V was cut back by 1 base and J by 2 bases. This CDR3 is built from 15 residues. CDR3 nucleotide sequence: TGCGCCAGCAGCCAAGTCCTGGGACAGAACTATGGCTACACCTTC. Amino acids: CASSQVLGQNYGYTF.

The rearrangement joins TRBV7-2 to TRBJ1-5; D not certain. Germline V gene data show CDR1 as SGHTA and CDR2 as FQGNSA. V shed 5 bases and J shed 5 bases, with 16 bases lying between them. This CDR3 is 15 amino acids long. The CDR3 here is CASSPSRGSHQPQHF. The DNA of the CDR3 is TGTGCCAGCAGCCCCAGCCGGGGATCCCATCAGCCCCAGCATTTT.

The CDR3: CASSFLQGSFNQPQHF. CDR3 nucleotide sequence: TGTGCCAGCAGCTTTTTACAGGGGTCTTTCAATCAGCCCCAGCATTTT. The rearrangement uses TRBV5-8 and TRBJ1-5; 7 nucleotides agree with TRBD1. Germline V gene data show CDR1 as SGHTS and CDR2 as YDEGEE. This CDR3 has 16 amino acids. Trimming cost V 2 bases and J 3 bases; bases outside gene matches: 8.

V usage is TRBV12-3 or TRBV12-4 and J usage is TRBJ1-2; D unclear. V shed 5 bases and J shed 2 bases, with 9 bases lying between them. The CDR3 contains 13 residues. The CDR3 protein is CASSKPGNYGYTF. The CDR3 nucleotides are TGTGCCAGCAGTAAGCCGGGAAACTATGGCTACACCTTC.

This clone was picked up one time. V is TRBV6-5 and J is TRBJ1-1; the D is unclear. Looked up from germline, CDR1 is MNHEY and CDR2 is SVGAGI. The CDR3 contains 11 residues. V was clipped by 8 bases and J by 4 bases, with 8 bases between them. DNA for the CDR3: TGTGCCAGCCTCGGGGTCACTGAAGCTTTCTTT. Translating it yields CASLGVTEAFF.

This clone was observed a single time. The rearrangement uses TRBV25-1 and TRBJ2-1, with a tentative D call TRBD1 (6 bases). The ends were cut back, 1 base at V and 6 bases at J, with 10 bases in the middle. Germline lookup yields CDR1 MGHDK and CDR2 SYGVNS. The CDR3 covers 14 residues. The DNA for the CDR3 is TGTGCCAGCAGTGAATCTGGACAGCTCAATGAGCAGTTCTTC. Protein: CASSESGQLNEQFF. Full variable domain (outside the CDR3, taken from reference TRBV25-1 and TRBJ2-1): EADIYQTPRYLVIGTGKKITLECSQTMGHDKMYWYQQDPGMELHLIHYSYGVNSTEKGDLSSESTVSRIRTEHFPLTLESARPSHTSQYLCASSESGQLNEQFFGPGTRLTVL.